The next 19 T cell receptor beta chains were all read from a single sample in a study of shared clonotypes between healthy human individuals. The data were produced by immunoSEQ multiplex PCR, yet TCRdb's version contains in-frame clones alone and is incomplete. The data show about 580,000 clones, 95% to 98% seen once. Naive CD8 cells, CD45RO-negative and positively selected for CCR7, excluded terminally differentiated effector memory CD45RA+ cells. Sample: naive CD8+ T cells sorted from blood. These receptors were taken from a man aged 25 to 40 in good health.

This chain links TRBV18 with TRBJ2-7, with D possibly TRBD1 on 6 matching bases. The ends were cut back, 6 bases at V and 5 bases at J, with 26 bases in the middle. CDR1 and CDR2 from the germline V gene are KGHSH and LQKENI. The CDR3 sequence is 17 residues long. CDR3 loop: CASSPLDESTGSNEQYF. The CDR3 DNA follows: TGTGCCAGCTCCCCCCTGGACGAAAGTACAGGGTCGAACGAGCAGTACTTC. The variable domain in full, completed from reference TRBV18 and TRBJ2-7, reads NAGVMQNPRHLVRRRGQEARLRCSPMKGHSHVYWYRQLPEEGLKFMVYLQKENIIDESGMPKERFSAEFPKEGPSILRIQQVVRGDSAAYFCASSPLDESTGSNEQYFGPGTRLTVT.

The chain combines TRBV7-9 with TRBJ2-7; D is unresolved. This CDR3 comprises 13 residues. CDR1 is SEHNR and CDR2 is FQNEAQ in the germline V gene (reference sequence). Trimming pared 5 bases from V and 1 base from J, leaving 9 bases between. DNA for the CDR3: TGTGCCAGCAGCCCGTCCCTTTCCTACGAGCAGTACTTC. This translates into CASSPSLSYEQYF.

The chain has TRBV10-2 and TRBJ1-1; no definite D call. The CDR3 spans 11 residues. V lost 3 bases to trimming and J lost 4 bases, with 3 bases between them. Germline assignment: CDR1 WSHSY and CDR2 SAAADI. CDR3 region: CASSDFTEAFF. The DNA for the CDR3 is TGCGCCAGCAGTGATTTCACTGAAGCTTTCTTT.

The chain carries TRBV9 and TRBJ2-2, with D possibly being TRBD2 (6 bases). Trimming stripped 4 bases from V and 0 bases from J, with 16 bases between. The CDR3 runs to 17 residues. Germline values: CDR1 SGDLS, CDR2 YYNGEE. CDR3 protein: CASSTTGTGANTGELFF. In DNA form, the CDR3 reads TGTGCCAGCAGCACAACCGGGACTGGAGCGAACACCGGGGAGCTGTTTTTT.

A note on this clone: Within the sample, other DNA sequences also encode this same CDR3. V gene TRBV29-1 combines with J gene TRBJ2-1; the match to TRBD2 covers 13 bases. The CDR3 is 16 amino acids. Trimming at V came to 4 bases and at J to 1 base, leaving 4 bases not matched to a gene. Germline assignment: CDR1 SQVTM and CDR2 ANQGSEA. CDR3 sequence reads: CSVAGLAGESYNEQFF. CDR3 nucleotide sequence: TGCAGCGTTGCCGGACTAGCGGGAGAGTCCTACAATGAGCAGTTCTTC.

The V gene is TRBV7-2, the J gene TRBJ2-7, with D possibly matching TRBD2 (5 bases). Trimming took off 2 bases at V and 4 bases at J, with 18 bases between the two ends. Germline lookup yields CDR1 SGHTA and CDR2 FQGNSA. This CDR3 region has 16 residues. CDR3 amino acids: CASSLIASGFSYEQYF. The CDR3 bases are TGTGCCAGCAGCTTAATAGCGTCTGGTTTTTCGTACGAGCAGTACTTC.

As concerns this clone: Other nucleotide sequences from this sample produce the same CDR3. CDR3 DNA: TGTGCCAGTAGTATAGTAGGCAATGAGCAGTTCTTC. The encoded protein is CASSIVGNEQFF. The chain carries TRBV19 and TRBJ2-1; D not resolved. CDR1 is LNHDA, CDR2 SQIVND, per germline (reference sequence). This CDR3 has 12 residues. The V end lost 1 base, the J end lost 6 bases, and 4 bases lay between the germline ends. The full variable domain, rest sourced from reference TRBV19 and TRBJ2-1, is DGGITQSPKYLFRKEGQNVTLSCEQNLNHDAMYWYRQDPGQGLRLIYYSQIVNDFQKGDIAEGYSVSREKKESFPLTVTSAQKNPTAFYLCASSIVGNEQFFGPGTRLTVL.

V and J are TRBV27 and TRBJ2-7, with 7 bases identical to TRBD2. CDR1 is MNHEY and CDR2 is SMNVEV in the germline V gene (reference sequence). The CDR3 is made up of 14 amino acids. V dropped 7 bases and J dropped 4; count of bases not matched to a gene: 10. The CDR3 reads CASKDGGSFYEQYF. DNA of the CDR3: TGTGCCAGCAAAGATGGCGGGAGTTTTTACGAGCAGTACTTC.

The genes are TRBV11-2 and TRBJ2-1; 12 positions agree with TRBD2. Germline trimming cut 7 bases from V and 8 bases from J; bases unmatched to any gene: 15. The germline V gene encodes CDR1 SGHAT and CDR2 FQNNGV. The length of the CDR3 is 17 residues. CDR3 amino acids: CASKTPASGRAGDEQFF. CDR3 nucleotides: TGTGCCAGCAAGACCCCCGCTAGCGGGAGGGCCGGAGATGAGCAGTTCTTC. The complete variable domain, with remaining parts taken from reference TRBV11-2 and TRBJ2-1, reads EAGVAQSPRYKIIEKRQSVAFWCNPISGHATLYWYQQILGQGPKLLIQFQNNGVVDDSQLPKDRFSAERLKGVDSTLKIQPAKLEDSAVYLCASKTPASGRAGDEQFFGPGTRLTVL.

The chain couples TRBV7-2 to TRBJ2-7, with 11 bases that match TRBD2. Germline V gene lookup returns CDR1 SGHTA and CDR2 FQGNSA. CDR3 length: 15 residues. V was pared by 4 bases and J by 1 base, with 3 bases of the junction left unmatched. DNA for the CDR3: TGTGCCAGCAGCTCCCTAGCGGGGGGATCCTACGAGCAGTACTTC. Residues: CASSSLAGGSYEQYF. Supplemented by reference TRBV7-2 and TRBJ2-7, the full variable domain reads GAGVSQSPSNKVTEKGKDVELRCDPISGHTALYWYRQSLGQGLEFLIYFQGNSAPDKSGLPSDRFSAERTGGSVSTLTIQRTQQEDSAVYLCASSSLAGGSYEQYFGPGTRLTVT.

The chain links TRBV10-1 to TRBJ2-7; 8 bases fit TRBD1. Germline CDR1 and CDR2: WNHNN and SYGVQD (reference sequence). The CDR3 length is 16 residues. The J segment lost 4 bases and the V segment lost 0 bases, leaving 8 bases of the junction unmatched. CDR3 DNA: TGCGCCAGCAGTGAGTCAACAGGGGGTAGGGGTTACGAGCAGTACTTC. It encodes CASSESTGGRGYEQYF.

This chain connects TRBV7-6 to TRBJ2-1; 9 bases are a match to TRBD1. V gave up 2 bases and J gave up 4 bases; unmatched junction bases: 6. Germline values: CDR1 SGHVS, CDR2 FNYEAQ. The CDR3 runs 16 residues. CDR3 in amino acids: CASSLTVGTGYNEQFF. The CDR3 region has the DNA TGTGCCAGCAGCTTAACCGTTGGGACAGGGTACAATGAGCAGTTCTTC.

The chain combines TRBV6-6 with TRBJ1-1; D perhaps matches TRBD1 (6 bases). The germline CDR1 and CDR2 sequences are MNHNY and SVGAGI (reference sequence). V lost 5 bases to trimming and J lost 5 bases, with 15 bases between them. The CDR3 contains 14 residues. DNA for the CDR3: TGTGCCAGCAGTCGCGTTGGTCAGGGGACTGAAGCTTTCTTT. Translation gives CASSRVGQGTEAFF.

This chain's CDR3 is CASSSGGSGNTIYF. The DNA of the CDR3 is TGTGCCAGCAGCTCAGGCGGCTCTGGAAACACCATATATTTT. V and J are TRBV7-6 and TRBJ1-3; D gene uncertain. Trimming removed 4 bases from V and 0 bases from J, with 7 bases in between. CDR1 is SGHVS and CDR2 is FNYEAQ in the germline V gene. This CDR3 contains 14 residues. Combining the CDR3 with reference TRBV7-6 and TRBJ1-3 gives the whole variable domain GAGVSQSPRYKVTKRGQDVALRCDPISGHVSLYWYRQALGQGPEFLTYFNYEAQQDKSGLPNDRFSAERPEGSISTLTIQRTEQRDSAMYRCASSSGGSGNTIYFGEGSWLTVV.

The chain joins TRBV28 to TRBJ2-7; D is tentatively TRBD1 or TRBD2 (5 bases each). The CDR3 extends over 11 amino acids. V dropped 10 bases and J dropped 3 bases, with 10 bases sitting between them. Looked up from germline, CDR1 is MDHEN and CDR2 is SYDVKM. The CDR3 coding sequence is TGTGCCATTTCTGGGGGCTACGAGCAGTACTTC. Translated: CAISGGYEQYF.

The V gene is TRBV6-1, the J gene TRBJ1-4; 7 bases are a match to TRBD1. V shed 5 bases, J shed 3 bases, and the junction held 6 bases outside the gene matches. CDR1 MNHNS and CDR2 SASEGT come from the germline V gene. The CDR3 contains 15 residues. This CDR3 reads CASSTNRGSNEKLFF. The DNA of the CDR3 is TGTGCCAGCAGTACTAACAGGGGATCTAATGAAAAACTGTTTTTT.

In its sample, this clone was seen once. The gene calls are TRBV4-3 and TRBJ1-1; D gene uncertain. V lost 1 base, J lost 3 bases, and 15 bases lay in between. This CDR3 has 16 residues. Germline assignment: CDR1 LGHNA and CDR2 YSLEER. The DNA for the CDR3 is TGCGCCAGCAGCCAAGCGAGGTGGGCAACGGACACTGAAGCTTTCTTT. Translation gives CASSQARWATDTEAFF.

V usage is TRBV30 and J usage is TRBJ2-3, with 12 bases lining up with TRBD2. In germline, CDR1 is GTSNPN, CDR2 SVGIG (reference sequence). V shed 8 bases, J shed 4 bases, and the junction held 7 bases outside the gene matches. The length of the CDR3 is 14 residues. CDR3 nucleotide sequence: TGTGCCGTCTCTAGCGGGAGGGGACCAGATACGCAGTATTTT. Translation: CAVSSGRGPDTQYF.

The gene calls are TRBV9 and TRBJ2-1; D is undetermined. The V end was cut by 3 bases, the J end by 4 bases, with 8 bases between. Germline CDR1 is SGDLS and CDR2 is YYNGEE. This CDR3 comprises 13 residues. CDR3 sequence (DNA): TGTGCCAGCAGCGCGGCTGTTTACAATGAGCAGTTCTTC. This encodes CASSAAVYNEQFF.